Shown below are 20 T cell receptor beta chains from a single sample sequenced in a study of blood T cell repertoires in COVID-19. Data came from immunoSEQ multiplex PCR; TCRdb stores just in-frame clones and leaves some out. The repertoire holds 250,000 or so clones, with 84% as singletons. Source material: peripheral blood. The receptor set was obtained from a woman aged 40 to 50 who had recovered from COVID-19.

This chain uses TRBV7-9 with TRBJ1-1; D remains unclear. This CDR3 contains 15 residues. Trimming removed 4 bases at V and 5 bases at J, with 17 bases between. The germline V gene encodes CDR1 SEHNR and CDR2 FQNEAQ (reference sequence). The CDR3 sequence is CASSWLADPRTEAFF. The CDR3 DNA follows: TGTGCCAGCAGCTGGTTGGCAGACCCGAGGACTGAAGCTTTCTTT.

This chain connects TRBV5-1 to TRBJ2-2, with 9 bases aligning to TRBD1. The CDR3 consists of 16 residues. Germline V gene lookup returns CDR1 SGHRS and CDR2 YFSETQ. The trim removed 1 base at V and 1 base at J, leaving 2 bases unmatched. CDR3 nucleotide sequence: TGCGCCAGCAGCTTGACGGGACAGGGGAACACCGGGGAGCTGTTTTTT. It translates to CASSLTGQGNTGELFF.

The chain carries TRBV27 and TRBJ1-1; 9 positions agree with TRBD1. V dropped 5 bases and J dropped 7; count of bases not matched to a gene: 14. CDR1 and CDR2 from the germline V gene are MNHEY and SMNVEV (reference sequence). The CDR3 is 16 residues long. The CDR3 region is CASSPYTTGGKGEAFF. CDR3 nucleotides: TGTGCCAGCAGTCCATACACAACAGGGGGCAAAGGTGAAGCTTTCTTT.

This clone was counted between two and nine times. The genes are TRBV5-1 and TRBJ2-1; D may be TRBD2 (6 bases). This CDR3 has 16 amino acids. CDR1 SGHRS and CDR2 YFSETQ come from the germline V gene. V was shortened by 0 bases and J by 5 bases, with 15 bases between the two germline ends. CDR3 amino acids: CASSLEWDSAHNEQFF. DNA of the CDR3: TGCGCCAGCAGCTTGGAATGGGACTCGGCGCACAATGAGCAGTTCTTC.

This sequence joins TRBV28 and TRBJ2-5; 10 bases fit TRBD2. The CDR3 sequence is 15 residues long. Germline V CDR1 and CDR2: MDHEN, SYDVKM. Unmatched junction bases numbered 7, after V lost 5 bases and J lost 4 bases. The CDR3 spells CASSRLAGARETQYF. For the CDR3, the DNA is TGTGCCAGCAGTCGTCTAGCGGGGGCACGAGAGACCCAGTACTTC.

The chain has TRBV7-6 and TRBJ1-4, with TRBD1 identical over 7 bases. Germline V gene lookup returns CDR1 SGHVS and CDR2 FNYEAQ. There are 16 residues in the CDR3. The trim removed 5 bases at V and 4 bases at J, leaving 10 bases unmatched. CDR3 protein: CASSEDPGTDNEKLFF. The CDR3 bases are TGTGCCAGCAGCGAGGATCCCGGGACAGATAATGAAAAACTGTTTTTT.

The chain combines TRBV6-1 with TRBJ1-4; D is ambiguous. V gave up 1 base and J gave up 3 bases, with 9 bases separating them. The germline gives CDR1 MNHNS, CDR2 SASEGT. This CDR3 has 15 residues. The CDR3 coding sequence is TGTGCCAGCAGTGAAGGTCAGGTCCCTAATGAAAAACTGTTTTTT. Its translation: CASSEGQVPNEKLFF.

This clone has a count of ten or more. The CDR3 loop is CASSRPGSYNSPLHF. The DNA for the CDR3 is TGTGCCAGCAGCCGTCCGGGCTCCTATAATTCACCCCTCCACTTT. J is TRBJ1-6 and V is TRBV6-6; no firm D call. Trimming pared 6 bases from V and 0 bases from J, leaving 9 bases between. The germline CDR1 and CDR2 sequences are MNHNY and SVGAGI (reference sequence). The CDR3 runs to 15 residues.

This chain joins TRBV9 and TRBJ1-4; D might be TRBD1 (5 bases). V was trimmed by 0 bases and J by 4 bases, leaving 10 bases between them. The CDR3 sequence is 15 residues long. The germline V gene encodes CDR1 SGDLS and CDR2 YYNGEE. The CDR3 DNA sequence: TGTGCCAGCAGCGTAGCCATGACAGATAATGAAAAACTGTTTTTT. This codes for CASSVAMTDNEKLFF. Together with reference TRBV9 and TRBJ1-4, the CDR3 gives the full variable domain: DSGVTQTPKHLITATGQRVTLRCSPRSGDLSVYWYQQSLDQGLQFLIQYYNGEERAKGNILERFSAQQFPDLHSELNLSSLELGDSALYFCASSVAMTDNEKLFFGSGTQLSVL.

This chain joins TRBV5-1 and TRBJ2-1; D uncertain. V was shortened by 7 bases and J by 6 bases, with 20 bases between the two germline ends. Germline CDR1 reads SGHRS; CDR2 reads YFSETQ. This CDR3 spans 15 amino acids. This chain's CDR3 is CASHGLKLSSNEQFF. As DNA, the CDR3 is TGCGCCAGCCATGGCCTTAAACTATCGTCCAATGAGCAGTTCTTC.

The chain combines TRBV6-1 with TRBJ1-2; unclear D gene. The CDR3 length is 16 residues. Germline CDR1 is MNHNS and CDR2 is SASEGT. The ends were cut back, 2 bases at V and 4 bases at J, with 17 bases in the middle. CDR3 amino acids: CASSESPQRIGYGYTF. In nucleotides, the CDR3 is TGTGCCAGCAGTGAATCCCCTCAGCGGATAGGCTATGGCTACACCTTC.

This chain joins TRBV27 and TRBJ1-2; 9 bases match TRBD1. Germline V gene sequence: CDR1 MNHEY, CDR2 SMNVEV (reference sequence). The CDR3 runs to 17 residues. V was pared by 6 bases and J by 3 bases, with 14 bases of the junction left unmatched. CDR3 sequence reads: CASRKSTGGFGYYGYTF. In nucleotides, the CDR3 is TGTGCCAGCAGAAAATCGACAGGGGGTTTTGGGTACTATGGCTACACCTTC.

The CDR3 region has the DNA TGTGCCAGCTCATCAGACCTCGGGGAAAAACTGTTTTTT. Translation gives CASSSDLGEKLFF. The chain combines TRBV18 with TRBJ1-4; D ambiguous. V was clipped by 5 bases and J by 8 bases, with 12 bases between them. The CDR3 totals 13 residues. Germline V gives CDR1 KGHSH, CDR2 LQKENI.

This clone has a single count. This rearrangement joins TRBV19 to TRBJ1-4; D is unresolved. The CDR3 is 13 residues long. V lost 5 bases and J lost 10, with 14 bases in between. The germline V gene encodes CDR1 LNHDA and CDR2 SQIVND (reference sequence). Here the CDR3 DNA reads TGTGCCAGTAGTGGACCGGGAAGTGTAAAACTGTTTTTT. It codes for CASSGPGSVKLFF.

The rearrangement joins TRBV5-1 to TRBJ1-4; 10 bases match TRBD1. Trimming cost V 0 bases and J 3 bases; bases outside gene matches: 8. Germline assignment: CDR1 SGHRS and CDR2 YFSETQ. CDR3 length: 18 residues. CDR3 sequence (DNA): TGCGCCAGCAGCTTGGCCCGGACAGGGGGTTCAGCTAATGAAAAACTGTTTTTT. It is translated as CASSLARTGGSANEKLFF.

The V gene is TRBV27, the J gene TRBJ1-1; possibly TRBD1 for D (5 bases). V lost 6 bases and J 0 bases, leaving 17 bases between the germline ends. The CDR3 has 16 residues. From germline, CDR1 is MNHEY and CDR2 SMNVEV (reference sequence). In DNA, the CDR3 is TGTGCCAGCAGCGACAGAGCTGCTACCATGAACACTGAAGCTTTCTTT. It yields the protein CASSDRAATMNTEAFF.

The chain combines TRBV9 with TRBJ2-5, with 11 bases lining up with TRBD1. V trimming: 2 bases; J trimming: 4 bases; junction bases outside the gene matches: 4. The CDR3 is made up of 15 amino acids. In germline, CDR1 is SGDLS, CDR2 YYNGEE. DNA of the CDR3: TGTGCCAGCAGCGTCATGGGACAGGGGGGAGAGACCCAGTACTTC. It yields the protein CASSVMGQGGETQYF.

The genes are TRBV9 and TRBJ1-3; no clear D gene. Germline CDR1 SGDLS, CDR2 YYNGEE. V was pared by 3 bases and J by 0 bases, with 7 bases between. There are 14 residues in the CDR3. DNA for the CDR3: TGTGCCAGCAGCGAGCGGGCCTCTGGAAACACCATATATTTT. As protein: CASSERASGNTIYF.

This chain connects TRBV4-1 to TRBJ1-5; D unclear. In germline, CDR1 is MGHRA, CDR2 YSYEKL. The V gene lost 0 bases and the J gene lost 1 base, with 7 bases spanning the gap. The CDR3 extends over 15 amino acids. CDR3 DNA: TGCGCCAGCAGCCAAGAACCGGGAAGCAATCAGCCCCAGCATTTT. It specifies CASSQEPGSNQPQHF.

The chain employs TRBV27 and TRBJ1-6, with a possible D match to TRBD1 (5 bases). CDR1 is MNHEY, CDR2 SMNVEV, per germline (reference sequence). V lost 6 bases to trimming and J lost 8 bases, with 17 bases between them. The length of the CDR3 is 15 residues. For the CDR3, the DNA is TGTGCCAGCAGCGGGGGTGGGGGGAGTGATTCACCCCTCCACTTT. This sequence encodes CASSGGGGSDSPLHF.